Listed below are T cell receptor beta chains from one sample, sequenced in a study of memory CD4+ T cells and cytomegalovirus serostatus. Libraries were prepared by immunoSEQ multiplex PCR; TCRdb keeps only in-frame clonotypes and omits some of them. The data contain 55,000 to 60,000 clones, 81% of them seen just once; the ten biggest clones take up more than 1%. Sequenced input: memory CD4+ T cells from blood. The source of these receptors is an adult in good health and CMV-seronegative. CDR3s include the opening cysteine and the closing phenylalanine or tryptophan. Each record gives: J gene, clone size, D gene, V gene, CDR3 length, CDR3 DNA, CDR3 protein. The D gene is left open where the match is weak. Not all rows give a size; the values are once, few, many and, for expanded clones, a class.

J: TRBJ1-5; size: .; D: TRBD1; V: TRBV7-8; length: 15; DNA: TGTGCCAGCAGCTTAGAAGACAGGGACGATCAGCCCCAGCATTTT; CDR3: CASSLEDRDDQPQHF
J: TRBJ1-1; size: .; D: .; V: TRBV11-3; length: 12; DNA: TGTGCCAGCTCCGGACGGACAACTGAAGCTTTCTTT; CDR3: CASSGRTTEAFF
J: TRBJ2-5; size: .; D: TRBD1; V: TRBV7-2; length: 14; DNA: TGTGCCAGCAGCCGGGGACAGAGCGGAGAGACCCAGTACTTC; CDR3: CASSRGQSGETQYF
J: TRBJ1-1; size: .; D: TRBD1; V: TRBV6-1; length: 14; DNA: TGTGCCAGCAGCCGCAGTACAGGGGGCACTGAAGCTTTCTTT; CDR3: CASSRSTGGTEAFF
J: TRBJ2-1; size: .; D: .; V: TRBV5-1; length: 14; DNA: TGCGCCAGCAGCTTGTCGACTCCGAACAATGAGCAGTTCTTC; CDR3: CASSLSTPNNEQFF
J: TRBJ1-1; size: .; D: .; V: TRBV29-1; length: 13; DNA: TGCAGCGTTGCAGCCAGGGGGAACACTGAAGCTTTCTTT; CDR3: CSVAARGNTEAFF
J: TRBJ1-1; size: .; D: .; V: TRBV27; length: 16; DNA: TGTGCCAGCAGTTTTGCCTCTTCAGGTGGTGGGCCTGAAGCTTTCTTT; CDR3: CASSFASSGGGPEAFF
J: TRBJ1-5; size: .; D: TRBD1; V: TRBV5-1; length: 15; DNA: TGCGCCAGCAGCCAGGGGACAGGCAGAAATCAGCCCCAGCATTTT; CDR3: CASSQGTGRNQPQHF
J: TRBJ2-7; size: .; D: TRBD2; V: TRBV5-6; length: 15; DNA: TGTGCCAGCAGCTTGAGGAGCGGGAGTTTCAACGAGCAGTACTTC; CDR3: CASSLRSGSFNEQYF
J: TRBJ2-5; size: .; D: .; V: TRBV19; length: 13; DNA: TGTGCCAGTAGTATTAGGCGCAAAGAGACCCAGTACTTC; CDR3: CASSIRRKETQYF
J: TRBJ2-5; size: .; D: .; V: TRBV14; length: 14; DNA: TGTGCCAGCAGCCGCGAACAGGGTTCAAAGACCCAGTACTTC; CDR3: CASSREQGSKTQYF
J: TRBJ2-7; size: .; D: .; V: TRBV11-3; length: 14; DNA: TGTGCCAGCACCCCGGATGGTAACCTTTACGAGCAGTACTTC; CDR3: CASTPDGNLYEQYF
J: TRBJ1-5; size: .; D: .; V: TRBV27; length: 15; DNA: TGTGCCAGCAGGAGACACCTAGATAGCAATCAGCCCCAGCATTTT; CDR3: CASRRHLDSNQPQHF
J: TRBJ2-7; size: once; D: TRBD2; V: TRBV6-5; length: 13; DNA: TGTGCCAGCAGTCAGAGCGGGAGTGGCGAGCAGTACTTC; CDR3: CASSQSGSGEQYF
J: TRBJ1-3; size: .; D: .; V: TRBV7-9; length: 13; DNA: TGTGCCACCCCCGGGGGCCCTGGAAACACCATATATTTT; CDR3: CATPGGPGNTIYF
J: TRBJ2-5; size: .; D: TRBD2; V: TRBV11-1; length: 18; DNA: TGTGCCAGCAGCTCCCAGCCTAGCGGGAGGGGCCGGGGGACGACCCAGTACTTC; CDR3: CASSSQPSGRGRGTTQYF
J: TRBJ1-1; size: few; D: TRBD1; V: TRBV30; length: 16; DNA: TGTGCCTGGAGCGGGGGACAGGCGGGCCAAAACACTGAAGCTTTCTTT; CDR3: CAWSGGQAGQNTEAFF
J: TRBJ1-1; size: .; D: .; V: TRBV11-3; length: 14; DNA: TGTGCCAGCAGCCACCCTAAGAGAGCACCTGAAGCTTTCTTT; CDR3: CASSHPKRAPEAFF
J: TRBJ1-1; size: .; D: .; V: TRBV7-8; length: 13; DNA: TGTGCCAGCAGCTTAGGTCGGAACACTGAAGCTTTCTTT; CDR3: CASSLGRNTEAFF
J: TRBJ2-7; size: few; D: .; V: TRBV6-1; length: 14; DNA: TGTGCCACCCAAGACAGGACCCCCCCGTACGAGCAGTACTTC; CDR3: CATQDRTPPYEQYF
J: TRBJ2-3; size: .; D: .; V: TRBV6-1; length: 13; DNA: TGTGCCAGCAGTGAACAACGGGGGGATACGCAGTATTTT; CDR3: CASSEQRGDTQYF
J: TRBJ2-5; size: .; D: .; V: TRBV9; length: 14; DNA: TGTGCCAGCAGCGTAGGGACAAAGCAAGAGACCCAGTACTTC; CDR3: CASSVGTKQETQYF
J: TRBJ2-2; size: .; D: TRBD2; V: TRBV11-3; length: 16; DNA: TGTGCCAGCAGCTTATCGGGGGGACTAGCGGGGCTAGAGCTGTTTTTT; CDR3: CASSLSGGLAGLELFF
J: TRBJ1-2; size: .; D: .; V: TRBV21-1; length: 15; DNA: TGTGCCAGAAGCATTTCGGGGGACGAGGTCTGGGGCTACACCTTC; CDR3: CARSISGDEVWGYTF
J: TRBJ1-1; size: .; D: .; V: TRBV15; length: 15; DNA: TGTGCCACCAGCAGAGATCTGGGGAGGGAAACTGAAGCTTTCTTT; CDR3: CATSRDLGRETEAFF
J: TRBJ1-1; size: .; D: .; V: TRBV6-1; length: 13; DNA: TGTGCCAGCAGTACTGCTTGGGGCACTGAAGCTTTCTTT; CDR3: CASSTAWGTEAFF
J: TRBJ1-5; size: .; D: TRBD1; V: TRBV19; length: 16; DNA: TGTGCCAGTAGAACTAGACAGGGTCGAGGCCATCAGCCCCAGCATTTT; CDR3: CASRTRQGRGHQPQHF
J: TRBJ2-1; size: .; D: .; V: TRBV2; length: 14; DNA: TGTGCCAGCAGTGAGAAGGGAAACTACAATGAGCAGTTCTTC; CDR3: CASSEKGNYNEQFF
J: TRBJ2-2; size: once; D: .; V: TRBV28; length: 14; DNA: TGTGCCGGGCAAACACCAACGAACACCGGGGAGCTGTTTTTT; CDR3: CAGQTPTNTGELFF
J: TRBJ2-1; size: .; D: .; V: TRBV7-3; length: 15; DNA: TGTGCCAGCAGCTTCGGCGCGAGCTCCTACAATGAGCAGTTCTTC; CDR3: CASSFGASSYNEQFF
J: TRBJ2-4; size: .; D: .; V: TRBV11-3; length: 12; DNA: TGTGCCAGCAGCTTAAGGGGGAACATTCAGTACTTC; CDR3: CASSLRGNIQYF
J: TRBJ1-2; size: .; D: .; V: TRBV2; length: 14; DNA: TGTGCCAGCAGTGTAGACAGTTCGAGCTATGGCTACACCTTC; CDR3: CASSVDSSSYGYTF
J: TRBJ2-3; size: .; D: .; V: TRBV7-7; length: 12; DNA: TGTGCCACCAGCGATAACACAGATACGCAGTATTTT; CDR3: CATSDNTDTQYF
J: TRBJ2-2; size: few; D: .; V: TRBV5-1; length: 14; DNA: TGCGCCAGCAGTACGGGGATTAACACCGGGGAGCTGTTTTTT; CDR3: CASSTGINTGELFF
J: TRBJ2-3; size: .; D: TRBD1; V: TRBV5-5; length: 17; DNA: TGTGCCAGCGGAACTACCGGGACAGGGGCTAGAGGAGATACGCAGTATTTT; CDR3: CASGTTGTGARGDTQYF
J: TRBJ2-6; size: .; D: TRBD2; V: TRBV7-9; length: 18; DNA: TGTGCCAGCAGCATTCGACGTCGGGAGGGCGGGGGGGCCAACGTCCTGACTTTC; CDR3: CASSIRRREGGGANVLTF
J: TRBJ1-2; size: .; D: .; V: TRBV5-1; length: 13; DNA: TGCGCCAGCAGCTTAAGCGGGATATATGGCTACACCTTC; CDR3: CASSLSGIYGYTF
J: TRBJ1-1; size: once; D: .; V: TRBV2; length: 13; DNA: TGTGCCAGCATTTGGCGCGAGAACACTGAAGCTTTCTTT; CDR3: CASIWRENTEAFF
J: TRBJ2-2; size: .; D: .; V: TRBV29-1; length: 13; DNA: TGCAGCGTTGGGACAGCGAACACCGGGGAGCTGTTTTTT; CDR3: CSVGTANTGELFF
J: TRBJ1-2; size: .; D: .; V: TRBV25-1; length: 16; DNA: TGTGCCAGCAGTGTCTCTCAAGGGGGGAACTTCTATGGCTACACCTTC; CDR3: CASSVSQGGNFYGYTF
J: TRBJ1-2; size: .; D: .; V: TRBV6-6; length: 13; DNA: TGTGCCAGCAGGAACCCGGCGGAGTATGGCTACACCTTC; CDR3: CASRNPAEYGYTF
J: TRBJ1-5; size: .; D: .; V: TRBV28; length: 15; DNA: TGTGCCAGCAGTATCATTTCAGGTGGCGTTCAGCCCCAGCATTTT; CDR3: CASSIISGGVQPQHF
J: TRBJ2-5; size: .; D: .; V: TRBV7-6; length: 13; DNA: TGTGCCAGCAGCTTACGGTTGTATGAGACCCAGTACTTC; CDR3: CASSLRLYETQYF
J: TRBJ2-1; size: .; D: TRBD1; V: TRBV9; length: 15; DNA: TGTGCCAGCAGCGTTAGGACAGGGGGCGCCGATGAGCAGTTCTTC; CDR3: CASSVRTGGADEQFF
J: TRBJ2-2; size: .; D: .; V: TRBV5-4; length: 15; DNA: TGTGCCAGCAGCTTGGGGCAGTCGAACACCGGGGAGCTGTTTTTT; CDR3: CASSLGQSNTGELFF
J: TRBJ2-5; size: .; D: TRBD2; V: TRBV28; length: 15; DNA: TGTGCCAGCAGATTAGCGGGAGGCAACCAAGAGACCCAGTACTTC; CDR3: CASRLAGGNQETQYF
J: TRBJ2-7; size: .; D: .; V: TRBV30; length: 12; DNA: TGTGCCTGGAGCGCCAACTTCTACGAGCAGTACTTC; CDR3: CAWSANFYEQYF
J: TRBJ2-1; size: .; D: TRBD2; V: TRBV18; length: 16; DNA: TGTGCCAGCTCACCAACTCAGACTAGCGGTTACAATGAGCAGTTCTTC; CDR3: CASSPTQTSGYNEQFF
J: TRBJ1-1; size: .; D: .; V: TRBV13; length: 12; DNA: TGTGCCAGCAGCTTCAGAAACACTGAAGCTTTCTTT; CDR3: CASSFRNTEAFF
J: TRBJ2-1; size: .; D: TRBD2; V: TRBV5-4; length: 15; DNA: TGTGCCAGCAGCTTTTCGGGCGGGAGGCGCAATGAGCAGTTCTTC; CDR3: CASSFSGGRRNEQFF
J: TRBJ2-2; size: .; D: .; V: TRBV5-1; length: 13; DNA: TGCGCCAGCAGCTTGTTTGACACCGGGGAGCTGTTTTTT; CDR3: CASSLFDTGELFF
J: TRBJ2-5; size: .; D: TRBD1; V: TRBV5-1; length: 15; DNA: TGCGCCAGCAGCTGGGGGACAGAGCCTGTCGAGACCCAGTACTTC; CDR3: CASSWGTEPVETQYF
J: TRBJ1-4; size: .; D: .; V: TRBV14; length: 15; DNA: TGTGCCAGCAGCCAAGGAGGCGCCCAGAATGAAAAACTGTTTTTT; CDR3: CASSQGGAQNEKLFF
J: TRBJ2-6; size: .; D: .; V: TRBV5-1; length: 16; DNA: TGCGCCAGCAGCTTGGGGCAGATCTCTGGGGCCAACGTCCTGACTTTC; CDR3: CASSLGQISGANVLTF
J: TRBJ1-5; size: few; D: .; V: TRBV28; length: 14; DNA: TGTGCCAGCAGCCCCCCCGCCCGCGGGCAGCCCCAGCATTTT; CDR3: CASSPPARGQPQHF
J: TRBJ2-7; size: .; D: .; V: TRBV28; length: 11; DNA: TGTGCCAGCAGTTTTCCAGAGGAGCAGTACTTC; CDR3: CASSFPEEQYF
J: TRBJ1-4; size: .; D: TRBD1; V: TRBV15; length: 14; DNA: TGTGCCACCAGCAGGGACAGGGTAAATGAAAAACTGTTTTTT; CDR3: CATSRDRVNEKLFF
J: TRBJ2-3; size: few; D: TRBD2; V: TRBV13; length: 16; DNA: TGTGCCAGCACCGGTGGGTTAGCGGGAGGGGCAGATACGCAGTATTTT; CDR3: CASTGGLAGGADTQYF
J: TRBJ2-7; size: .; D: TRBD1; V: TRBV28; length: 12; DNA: TGTGCCAGCAGAGGACAGGTCTACGAGCAGTACTTC; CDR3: CASRGQVYEQYF
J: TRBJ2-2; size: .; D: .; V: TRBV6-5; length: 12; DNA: TGTGCCAGCAGTTATTTTTCCGGGGAGCTGTTTTTT; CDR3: CASSYFSGELFF